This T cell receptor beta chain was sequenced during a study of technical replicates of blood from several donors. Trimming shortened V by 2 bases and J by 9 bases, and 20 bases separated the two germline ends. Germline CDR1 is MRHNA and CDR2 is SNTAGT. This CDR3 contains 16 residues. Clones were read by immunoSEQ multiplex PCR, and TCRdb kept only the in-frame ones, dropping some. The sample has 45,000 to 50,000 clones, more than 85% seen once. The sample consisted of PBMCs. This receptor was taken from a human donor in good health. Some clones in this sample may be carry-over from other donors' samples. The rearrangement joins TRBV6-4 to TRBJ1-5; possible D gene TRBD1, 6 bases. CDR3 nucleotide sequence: TGTGCCAGCAGTGACCCAGCACAGGGCCAGTTGGCGCCCCAGCATTTT. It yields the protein CASSDPAQGQLAPQHF.